Listed here are 30 T cell receptor beta chains from one sample, sequenced in a study of blood T cell repertoires in COVID-19. The repertoire was sequenced with immunoSEQ multiplex PCR; TCRdb's copy has only in-frame clones and lacks some. Altogether around 250,000 clones are present, 85% to 90% being singletons, with the ten largest covering 3.6%. The specimen was peripheral blood. The receptors come from a young man with active or convalescent COVID-19.

This rearrangement joins TRBV9 to TRBJ1-1; tentative D call: TRBD1 (6 bases). The CDR3 has 14 residues. The V gene's germline CDR1 is SGDLS and CDR2 YYNGEE. V dropped 0 bases and J dropped 1 base, with 7 bases sitting between them. The CDR3 coding sequence is TGTGCCAGCAGCGTAGGACAGGCGAACACTGAAGCTTTCTTT. Translated, it gives CASSVGQANTEAFF.

This rearrangement joins TRBV9 to TRBJ1-3; D remains unclear. The CDR3 has 13 amino acids. Trimming took off 4 bases at V and 8 bases at J, with 13 bases between the two ends. CDR1 is SGDLS and CDR2 is YYNGEE in the germline V gene. CDR3 DNA sequence: TGTGCCAGCAGCCGGGCCCTGGAGGACACCATATATTTT. Amino acid sequence: CASSRALEDTIYF. The variable domain in full, with the rest retrieved from reference TRBV9 and TRBJ1-3, is DSGVTQTPKHLITATGQRVTLRCSPRSGDLSVYWYQQSLDQGLQFLIQYYNGEERAKGNILERFSAQQFPDLHSELNLSSLELGDSALYFCASSRALEDTIYFGEGSWLTVV.

The chain links TRBV7-2 to TRBJ1-5, with 10 positions matching TRBD1. Germline CDR1 reads SGHTA; CDR2 reads FQGNSA. V lost 1 base, J lost 3 bases, and 3 bases stayed unmatched. The CDR3 is 16 residues long. The chain's CDR3 is CASSLGGQGVNQPQHF. The CDR3 DNA sequence: TGTGCCAGCAGCTTAGGTGGACAGGGGGTCAATCAGCCCCAGCATTTT.

This clone was seen at least ten times. The chain recombines TRBV14 with TRBJ2-5; D is unclear. The germline V gene encodes CDR1 SGHDN and CDR2 FVKESK. V was shortened by 1 base and J by 5 bases, with 11 bases between the two germline ends. The CDR3 has 14 amino acids. CDR3 in amino acids: CASSQGVPAETQYF. As DNA, the CDR3 is TGTGCCAGCAGCCAAGGCGTCCCCGCGGAGACCCAGTACTTC.

The gene calls are TRBV13 and TRBJ1-2; no clear D gene. V was shortened by 1 base and J by 6 bases, with 6 bases between the two germline ends. From germline, CDR1 is PRHDT and CDR2 FYEKMQ (reference sequence). This CDR3 has 12 amino acids. CDR3: CASSLAGNGYTF. Here the CDR3 DNA reads TGTGCCAGCAGCTTAGCGGGGAATGGCTACACCTTC.

This chain connects TRBV19 to TRBJ1-1, with D perhaps matching TRBD1 (5 bases). Deletions cut 5 bases from V and 5 bases from J, with 18 bases between. The CDR3 loop spans 15 amino acids. Germline CDR1 reads LNHDA; CDR2 reads SQIVND (reference sequence). The CDR3 nucleotides read TGTGCCAGTAGTCGAGGATTTGGCCGGGGGACTGAAGCTTTCTTT. This gives the protein CASSRGFGRGTEAFF.

In regard to this clone: Other nucleotide sequences in the sample specify the same CDR3. This chain connects TRBV30 to TRBJ1-5; D call uncertain. The CDR3 consists of 13 residues. V was shortened by 0 bases and J by 4 bases, with 7 bases between the two germline ends. The germline V gene encodes CDR1 GTSNPN and CDR2 SVGIG (reference sequence). The CDR3 loop reads CAWSVGGNQPQHF. The CDR3 DNA follows: TGTGCCTGGAGTGTCGGCGGAAATCAGCCCCAGCATTTT.

The rearrangement joins TRBV28 to TRBJ1-5; D is uncertain. Per the germline V gene, CDR1 is MDHEN and CDR2 is SYDVKM. Trimming removed 5 bases at V and 6 bases at J, with 5 bases between. This CDR3 region has 11 residues. CDR3 protein: CASSRGQPQHF. DNA for the CDR3: TGTGCCAGCAGTCGGGGTCAGCCCCAGCATTTT.

The chain is built from TRBV6-6 and TRBJ1-3; the D gene is possibly TRBD1 (5 bases). Germline V gene lookup returns CDR1 MNHNY and CDR2 SVGAGI (reference sequence). The CDR3 length is 16 residues. V was cut by 4 bases and J by 2 bases, with 15 bases left in between. The CDR3 DNA sequence: TGTGCCAGCAGTTTGAACACTCCGGGGGCTGGAAACACCATATATTTT. As protein: CASSLNTPGAGNTIYF.

V and J are TRBV6-6 and TRBJ1-3, with 9 bases identical to TRBD1. In germline, CDR1 is MNHNY, CDR2 SVGAGI (reference sequence). CDR3 length: 15 amino acids. Trimming at V came to 7 bases and at J to 1 base, leaving 5 bases not matched to a gene. CDR3: CASTGQGWSGNTIYF. DNA for the CDR3: TGTGCCAGCACTGGACAGGGGTGGTCTGGAAACACCATATATTTT.

The CDR3 reads CASSPPPRFEVRNEQFF. CDR3 coding DNA: TGTGCCAGCAGCCCCCCGCCCCGGTTCGAGGTTAGGAATGAGCAGTTCTTC. The chain is built from TRBV11-3 and TRBJ2-1; D is uncertain. The CDR3 has 17 residues. The V gene's germline CDR1 is SGHNT and CDR2 YENEEA. V was pared by 5 bases and J by 7 bases, with 24 bases between.

The gene calls are TRBV29-1 and TRBJ2-7, with TRBD1 matching 9 bases. V lost 5 bases and J lost 3; bases outside the gene matches: 5. Germline CDR1 and CDR2: SQVTM and ANQGSEA. The CDR3 loop spans 13 amino acids. The CDR3 nucleotides read TGCAGCGTTAGCTGGGACAGGGTCTACGAGCAGTACTTC. Its protein product is CSVSWDRVYEQYF.

The genes are TRBV19 and TRBJ2-2, with TRBD1 identical over 9 bases. The CDR3 covers 15 residues. CDR1 and CDR2 (germline): LNHDA, SQIVND (reference sequence). After removal of 5 bases from V and 7 bases from J, the junction contained 8 bases not matched to a gene. The CDR3 loop reads CASSLQGAFIGELFF. Written as DNA, the CDR3 is TGTGCCAGTAGTTTACAGGGGGCGTTCATCGGGGAGCTGTTTTTT.

CDR3 in DNA: TGCGCCAGCAGCTCGGGGGGTGGCTACACCTTC. Amino acids: CASSSGGGYTF. The rearrangement joins TRBV4-3 to TRBJ1-2; D is perhaps TRBD1 (5 bases). This CDR3 contains 11 residues. Trimming left V 5 bases short and J 7 bases short, with 8 bases between. Germline V gene data show CDR1 as LGHNA and CDR2 as YSLEER.

The rearrangement joins TRBV9 to TRBJ2-5; the D is unclear. The CDR3 length is 15 residues. CDR1 is SGDLS, CDR2 YYNGEE, per germline. The V end lost 0 bases, the J end lost 4 bases, and 13 bases lay between the germline ends. The CDR3 sequence: CASSVGPLNSETQYF. CDR3 coding DNA: TGTGCCAGCAGCGTAGGTCCCCTTAACTCAGAGACCCAGTACTTC.

The chain joins TRBV10-1 to TRBJ2-1; 9 bases fit TRBD2. Germline assignment: CDR1 WNHNN and CDR2 SYGVQD (reference sequence). Trimming cost V 7 bases and J 4 bases; bases outside gene matches: 14. The CDR3 is 17 amino acids. Written as DNA, the CDR3 is TGCGCCAGCATGGGAGCGGGGGGAACGGCCTATTACAATGAGCAGTTCTTC. It translates to CASMGAGGTAYYNEQFF.

The chain uses TRBV7-2 and TRBJ1-2; D might be TRBD1 (6 bases). Between the trimmed V and J ends, which lost 1 base and 3 bases, there was a span of 15 bases. CDR1 is SGHTA and CDR2 is FQGNSA in the germline V gene. The CDR3 runs 16 residues. In DNA, the CDR3 is TGTGCCAGCAGCTTAGGGGGACACGGATCTCACTATGGCTACACCTTC. It specifies CASSLGGHGSHYGYTF.

The gene calls are TRBV30 and TRBJ2-7; the D is unclear. Germline V CDR1 and CDR2: GTSNPN, SVGIG (reference sequence). This CDR3 region has 15 residues. Trimming pared 0 bases from V and 1 base from J, leaving 13 bases between. The CDR3 loop is CAWSVRQALSYEQYF. CDR3 bases: TGTGCCTGGAGTGTAAGGCAGGCCCTGTCCTACGAGCAGTACTTC. The whole variable domain, filled in from reference TRBV30 and TRBJ2-7, reads SQTIHQWPATLVQPVGSPLSLECTVEGTSNPNLYWYRQAAGRGLQLLFYSVGIGQISSEVPQNLSASRPQDRQFILSSKKLLLSDSGFYLCAWSVRQALSYEQYFGPGTRLTVT.

The V gene is TRBV9, the J gene TRBJ1-6, with D tentatively TRBD1 (6 bases). V lost 0 bases, J lost 5 bases, and 15 bases lay in between. This CDR3 comprises 17 residues. Germline V lookup: CDR1 SGDLS, CDR2 YYNGEE. The CDR3 sequence: CASSVGAGAWDNSPLHF. CDR3 nucleotide sequence: TGTGCCAGCAGCGTAGGGGCGGGGGCTTGGGATAATTCACCCCTCCACTTT.

This clone was found a few times. CDR3 sequence: CASSPRTSGGADTQYF. The CDR3 coding sequence is TGTGCCAGCAGTCCCAGGACTAGCGGGGGGGCAGATACGCAGTATTTT. This chain uses TRBV6-4 with TRBJ2-3, with TRBD2 matching 15 bases. The CDR3 consists of 16 residues. CDR1 is MRHNA and CDR2 is SNTAGT in the germline V gene. With V trimmed by 5 bases and J by 4 bases, 4 bases remained unmatched.

The CDR3 spells CASSPRPRGPVNYGYTF. CDR3 bases: TGTGCCAGCTCACCACGGCCCAGGGGGCCAGTTAACTATGGCTACACCTTC. J is TRBJ1-2 and V is TRBV18; 8 nucleotides agree with TRBD1. Germline assignment: CDR1 KGHSH and CDR2 LQKENI. This CDR3 contains 17 residues. Trimming cost V 1 base and J 1 base; bases outside gene matches: 8.

The chain links TRBV6-2 or TRBV6-3 to TRBJ1-5; D is perhaps TRBD1 (5 bases). Trimming removed 0 bases at V and 5 bases at J, with 20 bases between. CDR1 is MNHEY and CDR2 is SVGEGT in the germline V gene. CDR3 length: 18 residues. The CDR3 reads CASSYSRLKGSFDQPQHF. The CDR3 region has the DNA TGTGCCAGCAGTTACTCCAGGTTGAAGGGGTCCTTCGATCAGCCCCAGCATTTT.

The chain is built from TRBV18 and TRBJ2-3, with TRBD2 as a possible D gene (5 bases). The V end lost 4 bases, the J end lost 3 bases, and 5 bases lay between the germline ends. This CDR3 is 12 amino acids long. The germline CDR1 and CDR2 sequences are KGHSH and LQKENI. DNA of the CDR3: TGTGCCAGCTCACGGGAGACAGATACGCAGTATTTT. Translation gives CASSRETDTQYF. Full variable domain (rest looked up from reference TRBV18 and TRBJ2-3): NAGVMQNPRHLVRRRGQEARLRCSPMKGHSHVYWYRQLPEEGLKFMVYLQKENIIDESGMPKERFSAEFPKEGPSILRIQQVVRGDSAAYFCASSRETDTQYFGPGTRLTVL.

This clone occurred a few times. The chain combines TRBV5-4 with TRBJ1-2; D perhaps matches TRBD1 (5 bases). This CDR3 region has 15 residues. Germline CDR1 SGHNT, CDR2 YYREEE (reference sequence). Trimming cost V 2 bases and J 4 bases, with 15 bases left between them. In DNA, the CDR3 is TGTGCCAGCAGCTTATCGACAGCTCAAATCTATGGCTACACCTTC. This sequence encodes CASSLSTAQIYGYTF.

This sequence joins TRBV6-5 and TRBJ2-7, with TRBD2 identical over 8 bases. This CDR3 spans 15 amino acids. Germline V CDR1 and CDR2: MNHEY, SVGAGI. V was pared by 8 bases and J by 4 bases, with 13 bases of the junction left unmatched. The CDR3 loop is CASGSRGAGSYEQYF. The CDR3 DNA sequence: TGTGCCAGCGGGTCGCGGGGGGCTGGGTCTTACGAGCAGTACTTC.

The V and J genes are TRBV12-5 and TRBJ2-3; TRBD2 might be the D (6 bases). This CDR3 has 13 residues. V was shortened by 6 bases and J by 5 bases, with 12 bases between the two germline ends. CDR1 and CDR2 (germline): LGHNT, FRNRAP. CDR3 coding DNA: TGTGCTAGTGGATCGGCCGGGGGAGATACGCAGTATTTT. As protein: CASGSAGGDTQYF.

V usage is TRBV11-1 and J usage is TRBJ1-2; D ambiguous. V was trimmed by 0 bases and J by 3 bases, leaving 8 bases between them. The CDR3 sequence is 14 residues long. Per germline, CDR1 SGHAT and CDR2 FQDESV (reference sequence). This CDR3 is CASSLAVSDYGYTF. CDR3 nucleotide sequence: TGTGCCAGCAGCTTAGCGGTCAGCGACTATGGCTACACCTTC. Using reference TRBV11-1 and TRBJ1-2 for the parts outside the CDR3, the full variable domain is EAEVAQSPRYKITEKSQAVAFWCDPISGHATLYWYRQILGQGPELLVQFQDESVVDDSQLPKDRFSAERLKGVDSTLKIQPAELGDSAMYLCASSLAVSDYGYTFGSGTRLTVV.

The CDR3 here is CASRIGQTNTEAFF. CDR3 in DNA: TGTGCCAGTAGGATCGGACAAACGAACACTGAAGCTTTCTTT. The V and J genes are TRBV19 and TRBJ1-1; tentatively, D is TRBD1 (5 bases). This CDR3 contains 14 residues. Trimming took 6 bases from V and 1 from J, leaving 12 bases between them. The germline CDR1 and CDR2 sequences are LNHDA and SQIVND (reference sequence).

V and J are TRBV28 and TRBJ1-5; tentative D call: TRBD1 (5 bases). V lost 4 bases and J 6 bases, leaving 16 bases between the germline ends. Germline CDR1 reads MDHEN; CDR2 reads SYDVKM. The CDR3 is made up of 15 amino acids. The CDR3, as DNA: TGTGCCAGCAGTTCCCCGGGGGAGGGCGGTCAGCCCCAGCATTTT. As protein: CASSSPGEGGQPQHF.

V usage is TRBV3-1 (or the pseudogene TRBV3-2) and J usage is TRBJ2-5; 11 positions match TRBD2. CDR1 LGHDT and CDR2 YNNKEL come from the germline V gene (reference sequence). V shed 2 bases and J 2 bases; nucleotides not matched to a gene: 4. The CDR3 runs 16 residues. The DNA for the CDR3 is TGTGCCAGCAGCCAACTTAGACTAGCGGGGCAAGAGACCCAGTACTTC. It codes for CASSQLRLAGQETQYF.